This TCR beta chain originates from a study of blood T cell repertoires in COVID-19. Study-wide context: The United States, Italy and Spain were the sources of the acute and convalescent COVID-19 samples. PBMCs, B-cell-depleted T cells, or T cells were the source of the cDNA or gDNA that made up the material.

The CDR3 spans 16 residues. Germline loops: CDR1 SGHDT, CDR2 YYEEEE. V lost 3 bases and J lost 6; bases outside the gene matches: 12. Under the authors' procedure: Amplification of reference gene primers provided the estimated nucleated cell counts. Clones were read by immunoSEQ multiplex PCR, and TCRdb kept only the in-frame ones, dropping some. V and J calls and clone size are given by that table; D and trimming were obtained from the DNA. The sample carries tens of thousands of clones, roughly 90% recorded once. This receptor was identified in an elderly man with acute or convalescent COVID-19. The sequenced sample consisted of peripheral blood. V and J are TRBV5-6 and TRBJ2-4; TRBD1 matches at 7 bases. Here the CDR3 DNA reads TGTGCCAGCAGCTCCCGACAGGGATTTGGGTTAAACATTCAGTACTTC. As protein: CASSSRQGFGLNIQYF.